These 21 T cell receptor beta chains were all obtained from the same sample, sequenced in a study of cytomegalovirus exposure and HLA in healthy donors. Use of 60 Vbeta and 13 Jbeta primers characterized the PCR. Generated by immunoSEQ multiplex PCR, the TCRdb table keeps only in-frame clones and is missing some. The profile shows about 86,000 clones, 70% to 85% of them singletons. What was sequenced was PBMCs. These receptors were collected from a man aged 55 to 69 in good health and CMV-seronegative.

In this sample, this clone turned up a few times. The V and J genes are TRBV6-1 and TRBJ2-7; TRBD1 agrees at 9 bases. CDR1 and CDR2 (germline): MNHNS, SASEGT. With 4 bases clipped from V and 7 bases from J, the junction kept 8 bases outside the gene matches. The CDR3 sequence is 14 residues long. CDR3 nucleotide sequence: TGTGCCAGCAGTGTACAGGGGGCGATGGGGGAGCAGTACTTC. Translation: CASSVQGAMGEQYF.

The chain combines TRBV7-9 with TRBJ2-5, with D perhaps matching TRBD1 (5 bases). Trimming cost V 3 bases and J 4 bases, with 9 bases left between them. Germline CDR1 is SEHNR and CDR2 is FQNEAQ (reference sequence). This CDR3 is 13 amino acids long. The CDR3 nucleotides read TGTGCCAGCAGCTTGATGCAGGGAGAGACCCAGTACTTC. As protein: CASSLMQGETQYF.

The chain couples TRBV30 to TRBJ1-4; a weak D match, TRBD1 (6 bases). Between the trimmed V and J ends, which lost 1 base and 5 bases, there was a span of 14 bases. CDR1 is GTSNPN and CDR2 is SVGIG in the germline V gene (reference sequence). The CDR3 is made up of 15 amino acids. CDR3 in amino acids: CAWSETGGRNEKLFF. In DNA, the CDR3 is TGTGCCTGGAGTGAAACCGGGGGGCGCAATGAAAAACTGTTTTTT.

The CDR3: CASNMQSSTDTQYF. The CDR3 DNA reads TGTGCCAGCAATATGCAGTCTAGCACAGATACGCAGTATTTT. The V and J genes are TRBV27 and TRBJ2-3; D not resolved. Germline CDR1 reads MNHEY; CDR2 reads SMNVEV (reference sequence). Trimming shortened V by 7 bases and J by 0 bases, and 11 bases separated the two germline ends. This CDR3 spans 14 amino acids.

The genes are TRBV5-4 and TRBJ2-7; 10 positions agree with TRBD2. The CDR3 has 19 residues. Germline assignment: CDR1 SGHNT and CDR2 YYREEE (reference sequence). J was trimmed by 1 base and V by 4 bases; bases with no gene match: 17. CDR3 DNA sequence: TGTGCCAGCAGCCGACGTTACGGACGAACTAGCGGGACATCCTACGAGCAGTACTTC. It yields the protein CASSRRYGRTSGTSYEQYF.

The V and J genes are TRBV4-1 and TRBJ2-7, with D tentatively TRBD2 (5 bases). V lost 0 bases, J lost 3 bases, and 21 bases lay in between. The CDR3 covers 18 residues. Germline loops: CDR1 MGHRA, CDR2 YSYEKL. CDR3 in amino acids: CASSQEEGAPAVGYEQYF. The CDR3 DNA reads as TGCGCCAGCAGCCAAGAAGAGGGCGCCCCGGCCGTGGGCTACGAGCAGTACTTC.

The rearrangement joins TRBV5-1 to TRBJ1-1; no clear D gene. CDR1 is SGHRS, CDR2 YFSETQ, per germline. The germline V and J ends were trimmed by 0 bases and 0 bases, with 6 bases remaining between them. This CDR3 is built from 14 residues. Here the CDR3 DNA reads TGCGCCAGCAGCTTGGGGCAGATGAACACTGAAGCTTTCTTT. Protein product: CASSLGQMNTEAFF. Filled out from reference TRBV5-1 and TRBJ1-1, the complete variable domain reads KAGVTQTPRYLIKTRGQQVTLSCSPISGHRSVSWYQQTPGQGLQFLFEYFSETQRNKGNFPGRFSGRQFSNSRSEMNVSTLELGDSALYLCASSLGQMNTEAFFGQGTRLTVV.

The CDR3 loop is CASSSFPRAGNYGYTF. In nucleotides, the CDR3 is TGTGCCAGCAGTTCGTTTCCCCGGGCGGGAAACTATGGCTACACCTTC. The chain joins TRBV28 to TRBJ1-2; D is uncertain. CDR3 length: 16 residues. Trimming pared 4 bases from V and 2 bases from J, leaving 17 bases between. Germline loops: CDR1 MDHEN, CDR2 SYDVKM.

In regard to this clone: At one end the junction does not follow the germline gene, possibly because of a read error. The genes are TRBV7-7 and TRBJ2-2, with TRBD1 matching 9 bases. From germline, CDR1 is SSHAT and CDR2 FNYEAQ (reference sequence). The CDR3 is 16 residues long. The DNA for the CDR3 is TGTGCTAGCAGCCCCCAGGGGACAGGGAATACCGGGGAGCTGTTTTTT. Protein product: CASSPQGTGNTGELFF. The complete variable domain, with remaining parts taken from reference TRBV7-7 and TRBJ2-2, reads GAGVSQSPRYKVTKRGQDVTLRCDPISSHATLYWYQQALGQGPEFLTYFNYEAQPDKSGLPSDRFSAERPEGSISTLTIQRTEQRDSAMYRCASSPQGTGNTGELFFGEGSRLTVL.

The sample holds a few counts of this clone. In DNA form, the CDR3 reads TGTGCCAGCAGCCCAGCGGGGGGTCCCTACGAGCAGTACTTC. This encodes CASSPAGGPYEQYF. The rearrangement uses TRBV7-2 and TRBJ2-7; 9 nucleotides line up with TRBD2. The CDR3 is 14 amino acids. V lost 5 bases to trimming and J lost 2 bases; unmatched junction nucleotides: 4. CDR1 is SGHTA and CDR2 is FQGNSA in the germline V gene.

The V call is TRBV14, the J call TRBJ2-5; tentatively, D is TRBD1 (6 bases). Germline values: CDR1 SGHDN, CDR2 FVKESK. The V end lost 1 base, the J end lost 4 bases, and 10 bases lay between the germline ends. The CDR3 totals 14 residues. The CDR3 loop reads CASSQARTVETQYF. CDR3 in DNA: TGTGCCAGCAGCCAAGCCCGGACAGTAGAGACCCAGTACTTC.

The V and J genes are TRBV7-9 and TRBJ1-4; D uncertain. Germline V CDR1 and CDR2: SEHNR, FQNEAQ (reference sequence). The CDR3 runs to 16 residues. V lost 5 bases and J lost 4, with 17 bases in between. CDR3 sequence reads: CASSRSTGQDNEKLFF. CDR3 in DNA: TGTGCCAGCAGCAGATCTACCGGCCAGGATAATGAAAAACTGTTTTTT.

V and J are TRBV6-6 and TRBJ2-7, with 10 bases matching TRBD1. The CDR3 is made up of 16 amino acids. Germline-derived CDR1 and CDR2 are MNHNY and SVGAGI (reference sequence). V shed 0 bases, J shed 4 bases, and the junction held 6 bases outside the gene matches. The DNA for the CDR3 is TGTGCCAGCAGTTACTCCAGACAGGGGGCAACGTACGAGCAGTACTTC. Encoded protein: CASSYSRQGATYEQYF.

The V gene is TRBV5-6, the J gene TRBJ2-1; 8 positions agree with TRBD2. Trimming at V came to 3 bases and at J to 4 bases, leaving 9 bases not matched to a gene. CDR1 is SGHDT and CDR2 is YYEEEE in the germline V gene. This CDR3 contains 16 residues. The DNA for the CDR3 is TGTGCCAGCAGCTCGACCGGGACTAGTTCTTACAATGAGCAGTTCTTC. Translation gives CASSSTGTSSYNEQFF.

The V and J genes are TRBV5-8 and TRBJ1-2; D possibly corresponds to TRBD1 (5 bases). V gave up 1 base and J gave up 6 bases, with 13 bases separating them. Germline values: CDR1 SGHTS, CDR2 YDEGEE. The CDR3 spans 14 residues. Written as DNA, the CDR3 is TGTGCCAGCAGCTTGCCCCCCAGGGCACATGGCTACACCTTC. Residues: CASSLPPRAHGYTF. The full variable domain, with the rest looked up from reference TRBV5-8 and TRBJ1-2, is EAGVTQSPTHLIKTRGQQATLRCSPISGHTSVYWYQQALGLGLQFLLWYDEGEERNRGNFPPRFSGRQFPNYSSELNVNALELEDSALYLCASSLPPRAHGYTFGSGTRLTVV.

This chain links TRBV6-5 with TRBJ1-2; D remains ambiguous. The V gene lost 7 bases and the J gene lost 4 bases, with 19 bases spanning the gap. The germline CDR1 and CDR2 sequences are MNHEY and SVGAGI. The CDR3 has 15 residues. CDR3 in DNA: TGTGCCAGCACCACCGGGAGGGAGCCTCCCTATGGCTACACCTTC. This gives the protein CASTTGREPPYGYTF.

The rearrangement joins TRBV29-1 to TRBJ1-4, with a possible D match to TRBD1 (6 bases). CDR3 length: 13 amino acids. Looked up from germline, CDR1 is SQVTM and CDR2 is ANQGSEA. Deletions cut 7 bases from V and 8 bases from J, with 17 bases between. Written as DNA, the CDR3 is TGCAGCGCCTCGAGGGGGGGCGCGGAAAAACTGTTTTTT. Translating gives CSASRGGAEKLFF. The variable domain in full, with the rest retrieved from reference TRBV29-1 and TRBJ1-4, is SAVISQKPSRDICQRGTSLTIQCQVDSQVTMMFWYRQQPGQSLTLIATANQGSEATYESGFVIDKFPISRPNLTFSTLTVSNMSPEDSSIYLCSASRGGAEKLFFGSGTQLSVL.

V usage is TRBV28 and J usage is TRBJ1-3; TRBD1 matches 8 bases. V lost 2 bases to trimming and J lost 2 bases; unmatched junction nucleotides: 5. Germline CDR1 reads MDHEN; CDR2 reads SYDVKM. CDR3 length: 16 amino acids. The CDR3 reads CASSLRDRFPGNTIYF. Here the CDR3 DNA reads TGTGCCAGCAGTTTAAGGGACAGGTTCCCTGGAAACACCATATATTTT.

This clone appeared once. The chain recombines TRBV18 with TRBJ2-5, with D hard to call. With 2 bases removed from V and 4 bases from J, the gap between germline ends came to 5 bases. The CDR3 totals 12 residues. Looked up from germline, CDR1 is KGHSH and CDR2 is LQKENI. The CDR3 DNA reads as TGTGCCAGCTCACCATCGGGAGAGACCCAGTACTTC. Its translation is CASSPSGETQYF.

The chain uses TRBV7-8 and TRBJ1-6; D ambiguous. The CDR3 consists of 15 residues. Germline V CDR1 and CDR2: SGHVS, FQNEAQ. V was cut by 0 bases and J by 8 bases, with 11 bases left in between. The CDR3 is CASSLALSSDSPLHF. In DNA, the CDR3 is TGTGCCAGCAGCTTAGCGTTGAGTTCCGATTCACCCCTCCACTTT.

The chain joins TRBV5-1 to TRBJ2-5; TRBD1 aligns across 8 bases. Germline CDR1 reads SGHRS; CDR2 reads YFSETQ. V gave up 0 bases and J gave up 1 base; unmatched junction bases: 8. The CDR3 has 17 amino acids. This CDR3 reads CASSLVPGGAGQETQYF. Written as DNA, the CDR3 is TGCGCCAGCAGCTTGGTCCCAGGGGGCGCTGGCCAAGAGACCCAGTACTTC. Using reference TRBV5-1 and TRBJ2-5 for the parts outside the CDR3, the full variable domain is KAGVTQTPRYLIKTRGQQVTLSCSPISGHRSVSWYQQTPGQGLQFLFEYFSETQRNKGNFPGRFSGRQFSNSRSEMNVSTLELGDSALYLCASSLVPGGAGQETQYFGPGTRLLVL.